Below, one T cell receptor beta chain is given with its context. Its target is not known. A much larger clone sits a single nucleotide away, making a read error possible. Sample-barcoded 5' priming and a J-beta primer mix drove a second PCR of 7 to 11 cycles. TCRdb redid the calling of the 5' RACE reads with MiXCR, one entry per CDR3 protein. The sample includes around 870,000 distinct CDR3 sequences, 29% of them seen just once. Per individual sample, total RNA of at least 6 micrograms was extracted. These data originate in a study of blood T cells in healthy people across ages. Whole-study findings and limits: The study found more naive CD4+ cells and higher diversity in long-lived than aged donors. TCR beta diversity per million T cells fell roughly linearly with age. Considered underestimates were the diversity estimates obtained from one million T cells.

The clonotype originates from a woman of 80 years or more in good health. Material for sequencing was blood.

CDR3 DNA: TGTGCCAGCAGCCAAGGGACTAGCCAGCGGGAGCAGTACTTC. Its translation is CASSQGTSQREQYF. The chain couples TRBV3-1 to TRBJ2-5, with 8 bases fitting TRBD2. The CDR3 is 14 amino acids. V was pared by 1 base and J by 11 bases, with 9 bases of the junction left unmatched. Germline-derived CDR1 and CDR2 are LGHDT and YNNKEL (reference sequence).